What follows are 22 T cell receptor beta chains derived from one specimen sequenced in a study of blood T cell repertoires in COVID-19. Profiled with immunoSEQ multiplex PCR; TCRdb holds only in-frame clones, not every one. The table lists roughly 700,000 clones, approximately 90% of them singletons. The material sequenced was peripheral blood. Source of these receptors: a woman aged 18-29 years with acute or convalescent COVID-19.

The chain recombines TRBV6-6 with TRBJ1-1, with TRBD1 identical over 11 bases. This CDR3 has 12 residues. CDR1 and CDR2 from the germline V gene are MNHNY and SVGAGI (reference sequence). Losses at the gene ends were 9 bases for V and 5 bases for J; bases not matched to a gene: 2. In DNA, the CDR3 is TGTGCCAGTCGGGACAGGGGGACTGAAGCTTTCTTT. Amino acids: CASRDRGTEAFF.

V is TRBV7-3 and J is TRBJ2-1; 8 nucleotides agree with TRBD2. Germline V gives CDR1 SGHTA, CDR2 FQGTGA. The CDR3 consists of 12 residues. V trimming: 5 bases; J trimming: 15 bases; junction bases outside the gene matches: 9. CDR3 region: CASSPSGGPRFF. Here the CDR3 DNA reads TGTGCCAGCAGCCCAAGCGGGGGCCCCAGGTTCTTC.

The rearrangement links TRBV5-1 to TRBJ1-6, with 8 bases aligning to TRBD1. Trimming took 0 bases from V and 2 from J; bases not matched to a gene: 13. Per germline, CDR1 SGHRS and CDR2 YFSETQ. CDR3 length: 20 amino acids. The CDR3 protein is CASSLALGQGGRTYNSPLHF. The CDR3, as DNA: TGCGCCAGCAGCTTGGCCTTAGGACAGGGTGGTCGAACCTATAATTCACCCCTCCACTTT. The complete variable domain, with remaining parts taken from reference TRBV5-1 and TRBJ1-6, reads KAGVTQTPRYLIKTRGQQVTLSCSPISGHRSVSWYQQTPGQGLQFLFEYFSETQRNKGNFPGRFSGRQFSNSRSEMNVSTLELGDSALYLCASSLALGQGGRTYNSPLHFGNGTRLTVT.

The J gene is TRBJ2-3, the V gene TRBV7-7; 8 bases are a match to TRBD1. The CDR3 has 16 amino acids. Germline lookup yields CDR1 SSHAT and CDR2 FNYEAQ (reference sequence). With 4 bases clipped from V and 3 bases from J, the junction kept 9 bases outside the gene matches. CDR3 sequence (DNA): TGTGCCAGCAGCTCAGGGACAGGCTATAGGACAGATACGCAGTATTTT. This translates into CASSSGTGYRTDTQYF.

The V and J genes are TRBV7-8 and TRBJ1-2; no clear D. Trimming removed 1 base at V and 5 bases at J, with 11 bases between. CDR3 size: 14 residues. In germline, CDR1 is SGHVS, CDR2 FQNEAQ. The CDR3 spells CASSLVRGLYGYTF. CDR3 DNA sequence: TGTGCCAGCAGCTTAGTTCGGGGTCTGTATGGCTACACCTTC.

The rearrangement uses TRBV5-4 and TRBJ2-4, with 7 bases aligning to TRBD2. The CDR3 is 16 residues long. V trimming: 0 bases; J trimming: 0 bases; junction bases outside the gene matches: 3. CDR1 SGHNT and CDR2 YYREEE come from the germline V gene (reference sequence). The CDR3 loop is CASSLGGGIAKNIQYF. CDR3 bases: TGTGCCAGCAGCTTGGGGGGGGGTATAGCCAAAAACATTCAGTACTTC.

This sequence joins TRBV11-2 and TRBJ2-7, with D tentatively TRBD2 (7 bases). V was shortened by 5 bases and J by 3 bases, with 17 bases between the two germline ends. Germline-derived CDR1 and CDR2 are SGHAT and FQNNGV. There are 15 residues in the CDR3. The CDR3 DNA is TGTGCCAGCAGCCCCCGGGGGAGGGGGGGCTACGAGCAGTACTTC. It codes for CASSPRGRGGYEQYF.

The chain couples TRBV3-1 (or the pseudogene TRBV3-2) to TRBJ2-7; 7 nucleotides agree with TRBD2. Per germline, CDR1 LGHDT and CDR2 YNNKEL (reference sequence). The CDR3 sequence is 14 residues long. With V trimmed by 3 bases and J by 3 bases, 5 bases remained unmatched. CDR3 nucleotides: TGTGCCAGCAGCCATAACGGCGGGGGCTACGAGCAGTACTTC. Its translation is CASSHNGGGYEQYF.

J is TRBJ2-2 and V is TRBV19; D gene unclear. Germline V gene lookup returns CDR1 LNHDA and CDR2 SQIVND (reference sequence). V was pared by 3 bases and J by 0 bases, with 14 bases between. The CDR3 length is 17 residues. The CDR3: CASSILPHPPNTGELFF. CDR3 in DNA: TGTGCCAGTAGTATTCTACCCCACCCTCCGAACACCGGGGAGCTGTTTTTT.

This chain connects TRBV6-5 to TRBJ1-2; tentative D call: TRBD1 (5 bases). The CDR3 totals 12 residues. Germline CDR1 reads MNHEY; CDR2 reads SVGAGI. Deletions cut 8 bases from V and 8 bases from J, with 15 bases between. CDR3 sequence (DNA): TGTGCCAGCCGTACCGGGGGGATCGGCTACACCTTC. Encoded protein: CASRTGGIGYTF.

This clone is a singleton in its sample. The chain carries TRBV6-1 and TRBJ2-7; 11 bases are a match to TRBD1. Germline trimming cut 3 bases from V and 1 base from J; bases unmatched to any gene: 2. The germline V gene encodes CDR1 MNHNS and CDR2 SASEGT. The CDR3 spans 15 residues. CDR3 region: CASSDGQGASYEQYF. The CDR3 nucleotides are TGTGCCAGCAGTGACGGACAGGGGGCTTCCTACGAGCAGTACTTC.

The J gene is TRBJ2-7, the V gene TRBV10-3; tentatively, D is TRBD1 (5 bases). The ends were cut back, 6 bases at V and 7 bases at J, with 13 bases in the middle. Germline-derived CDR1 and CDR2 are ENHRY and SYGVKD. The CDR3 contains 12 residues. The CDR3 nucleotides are TGTGCCATCAGACGGACATCTGGGGAGCAGTACTTC. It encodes CAIRRTSGEQYF.

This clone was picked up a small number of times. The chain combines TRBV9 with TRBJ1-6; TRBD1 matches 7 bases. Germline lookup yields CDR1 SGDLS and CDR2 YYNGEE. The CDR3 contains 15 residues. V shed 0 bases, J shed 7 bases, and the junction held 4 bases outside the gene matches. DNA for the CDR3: TGTGCCAGCAGCGTAGTCGGGACAGCAAATTCACCCCTCCACTTT. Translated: CASSVVGTANSPLHF.

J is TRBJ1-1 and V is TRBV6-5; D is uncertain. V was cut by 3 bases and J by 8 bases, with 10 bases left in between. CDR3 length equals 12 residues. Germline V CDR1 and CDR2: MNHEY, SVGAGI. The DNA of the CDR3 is TGTGCCAGCAGTTATGGCGGTTCAGAAGCTTTCTTT. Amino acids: CASSYGGSEAFF.

CDR3 loop: CASSPDRVNTEAFF. The CDR3 DNA reads as TGTGCCAGCAGCCCTGACAGGGTGAACACTGAAGCTTTCTTT. V is TRBV27 and J is TRBJ1-1; TRBD1 matches 7 bases. The CDR3 totals 14 residues. Losses at the gene ends were 6 bases for V and 0 bases for J; bases not matched to a gene: 4. Germline lookup yields CDR1 MNHEY and CDR2 SMNVEV (reference sequence).

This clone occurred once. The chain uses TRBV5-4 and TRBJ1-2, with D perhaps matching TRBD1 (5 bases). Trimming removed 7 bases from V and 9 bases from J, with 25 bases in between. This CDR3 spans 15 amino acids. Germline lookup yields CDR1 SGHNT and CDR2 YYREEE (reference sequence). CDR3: CASHVGGGSRSSYTF. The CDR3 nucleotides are TGTGCCAGCCACGTTGGGGGGGGGAGTCGTAGTAGCTACACCTTC.

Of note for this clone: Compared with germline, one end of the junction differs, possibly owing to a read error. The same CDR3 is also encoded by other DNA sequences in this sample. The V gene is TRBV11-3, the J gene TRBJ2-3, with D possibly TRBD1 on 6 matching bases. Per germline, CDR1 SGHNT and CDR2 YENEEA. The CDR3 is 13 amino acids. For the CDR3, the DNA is TGTGCCAGCAGCTCTGGGGGCACGGATACGCAGTATTTT. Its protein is CASSSGGTDTQYF.

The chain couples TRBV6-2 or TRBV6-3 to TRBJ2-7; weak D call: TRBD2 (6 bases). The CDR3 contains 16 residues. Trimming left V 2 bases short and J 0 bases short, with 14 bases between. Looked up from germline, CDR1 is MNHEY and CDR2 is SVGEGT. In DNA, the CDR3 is TGTGCCAGCAGTTACGCCTCTAGCGATAGCTCCTACGAGCAGTACTTC. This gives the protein CASSYASSDSSYEQYF.

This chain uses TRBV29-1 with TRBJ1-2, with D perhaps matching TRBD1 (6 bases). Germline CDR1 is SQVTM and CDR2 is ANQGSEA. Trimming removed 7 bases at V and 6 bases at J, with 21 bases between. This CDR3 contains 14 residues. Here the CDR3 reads CSGWDGEGGDGYTF. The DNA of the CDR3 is TGCAGCGGTTGGGATGGGGAAGGGGGGGATGGCTACACCTTC.

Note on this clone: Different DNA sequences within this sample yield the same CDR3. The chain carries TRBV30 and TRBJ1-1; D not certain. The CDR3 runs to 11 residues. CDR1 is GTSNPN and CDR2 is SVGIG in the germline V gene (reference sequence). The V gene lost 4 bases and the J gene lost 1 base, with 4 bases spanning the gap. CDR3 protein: CAWTRNTEAFF. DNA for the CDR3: TGTGCCTGGACCCGGAACACTGAAGCTTTCTTT.

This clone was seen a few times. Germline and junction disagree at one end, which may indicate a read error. CDR3 nucleotide sequence: TGTGCCACCAGTGTTTGGGGAAGACAGACACCCCACTTC. This encodes CATSVWGRQTPHF. The genes are TRBV24-1 and TRBJ2-7; possible D gene TRBD1, 5 bases. This CDR3 spans 13 amino acids. The germline V gene has CDR1 KGHDR and CDR2 SFDVKD.

Written as DNA, the CDR3 is TGTGCCAGCAGCTTAAACGACAGAAATGAAGCTTTCTTT. Amino acid sequence: CASSLNDRNEAFF. The chain couples TRBV28 to TRBJ1-1, with D perhaps matching TRBD1 (5 bases). There are 13 residues in the CDR3. The V end lost 6 bases, the J end lost 7 bases, and 15 bases lay between the germline ends. In germline, CDR1 is MDHEN, CDR2 SYDVKM.